This T cell receptor (beta chain) was sequenced during a study of radiation and T cells in renal cell carcinoma. General study findings and limits: Pretreatment tumor biopsies were lacking, so baseline clonotypes are unknown. From baseline, blood top tumor clonotypes peaked at 2 weeks post-radiation.

Looked up from germline, CDR1 is SGHRS and CDR2 is YFSETQ. Trimming removed 4 bases from V and 6 bases from J; junction bases left unmatched: 10. The CDR3 covers 16 residues. Time point noted: blood 4 weeks post-SBRT, at nephrectomy. Noted treatment: 15 Gy SBRT to primary tumor, nephrectomy 4 weeks later. Nephrectomy followed 15 Gy stereotactic body radiation by 4 weeks. Clear cell pathology was present in this patient's renal cell carcinoma. On this clone: Its antigen is not identified.

Measured with immunoSEQ multiplex PCR; TCRdb has only the in-frame clones, and not every one. The table has roughly 160,000 clones, roughly 90% seen once. The chain has TRBV5-1 and TRBJ2-3; 11 nucleotides align to TRBD2. This clonotype originated in a woman aged 45-60 years with renal cell carcinoma. Here the sequenced sample was blood, taken from a patient whose treatment included radiotherapy and nephrectomy. The CDR3 bases are TGCGCCAGCAGCCTAATTCTAGCGGGGGGTGCGGATACGCAGTATTTT. Its protein is CASSLILAGGADTQYF. Together with reference TRBV5-1 and TRBJ2-3, the CDR3 gives the full variable domain: KAGVTQTPRYLIKTRGQQVTLSCSPISGHRSVSWYQQTPGQGLQFLFEYFSETQRNKGNFPGRFSGRQFSNSRSEMNVSTLELGDSALYLCASSLILAGGADTQYFGPGTRLTVL.